This T cell receptor beta chain originates from a study of CD8 T cell repertoires and HIV-1 epitope variants. Across the whole study: Each of Twenty-five Gag and Nef epitope peptides stimulated a separate culture. Epitopes were three Gag families plus Nef HW9 and YT9. Study-level results: The assay identified only TCR beta chains of antigen-proliferating T cells.

Sequencing of TCR beta CDR3 used immunoSEQ survey depth. The repertoire was sequenced with immunoSEQ multiplex PCR; TCRdb's copy has only in-frame clones and lacks some. This sample has some 7,000 clones; 66% occur once, and the top ten carry roughly 40%. The J segment lost 7 bases and the V segment lost 5 bases, leaving 6 bases of the junction unmatched. There are 15 residues in the CDR3. Germline assignment: CDR1 MNHEY and CDR2 SMNVEV (reference sequence). With respect to this clone: The antigen remains unidentified.

The sequence came from a male donor with HIV. Material: cultured CD8+ T cells derived from PBMCs. The chain recombines TRBV27 with TRBJ1-4; 11 bases map to TRBD1. CDR3 region: CASSATGQGGEKLFF. In nucleotides, the CDR3 is TGTGCCAGCAGTGCCACGGGACAGGGGGGTGAAAAACTGTTTTTT.